This paragraph covers one TCR beta chain sequence. Its cognate antigen is unknown. CDR1 and CDR2 from the germline V gene are MNHEY and SVGAGI. J lost 5 bases, V lost 6 bases, and 4 bases had no gene match. CDR3 length equals 13 residues. This record belongs to a study of T cell responses to AZD1222 COVID-19 vaccine. Findings and caveats of the study: Repertoire sampling occurred only after the peak T cell response. Nearly half of spike-specific TCRs reportedly target unmutated variant regions.

Measured with immunoSEQ multiplex PCR; TCRdb has only the in-frame clones, and not every one. This table has about 96,000 clones, 80% to 90% appearing once. The receptor's source is an adult in good health. The source was peripheral blood, collected on day 0 of AZD1222 vaccination. V is TRBV6-5 and J is TRBJ1-2; 9 positions agree with TRBD1. The CDR3 loop is CASRRGTGYGYTF. In DNA form, the CDR3 reads TGTGCCAGCAGACGAGGGACAGGGTATGGCTACACCTTC.